The clone carrying this TCR beta chain was detected ten times or more. This sample is drawn from a study of neurological immune-mediated disorders. TCRdb independently ran MiXCR on the 5' RACE reads; one entry per CDR3 protein. The sample consists of 71,000 or so distinct CDR3 sequences, roughly an eighth of them appearing once. Time point: longitudinal time-point 1 (baseline). Germline V gene data show CDR1 as MNHNS and CDR2 as SASEGT. V lost 8 bases and J lost 0, with 15 bases in between. This CDR3 region has 15 residues. The rearrangement links TRBV6-1 to TRBJ2-3; D may correspond to TRBD1 or TRBD2 (5 bases each). The sequencing sample was made of PBMCs. This sequence originates from a female donor with HTLV-1-associated myelopathy (HAM/TSP). The CDR3 here is CASSEGPISTDTQYF. DNA of the CDR3: TGTGCCAGCTCAGAGGGACCGATTAGCACAGATACGCAGTATTTT.